The present entry profiles one T cell receptor (beta chain) with its context. Only in-frame clones appear in the TCRdb table, and some are missing; sequencing was by immunoSEQ multiplex PCR. The sample has about 690,000 clones, 90% seen once. The data originate from a study of shared clonotypes between healthy human individuals. Germline-derived CDR1 and CDR2 are MNHEY and SMNVEV (reference sequence). Trimming left V 3 bases short and J 8 bases short, with 13 bases between. The CDR3 is made up of 13 amino acids. The source material was memory CD8+ T cells from PBMCs. Subset defined: CD45RO+ cells pooled with CCR7-negative TemRA cells. This receptor was taken from a man younger than 30 in good health. Some clones in this sample may be carry-over from other donors' samples. The V and J genes are TRBV27 and TRBJ1-2; D is undetermined. CDR3 sequence reads: CASSFYGRGGYTF. As DNA, the CDR3 is TGTGCCAGCAGTTTCTACGGACGAGGCGGCTACACCTTC.